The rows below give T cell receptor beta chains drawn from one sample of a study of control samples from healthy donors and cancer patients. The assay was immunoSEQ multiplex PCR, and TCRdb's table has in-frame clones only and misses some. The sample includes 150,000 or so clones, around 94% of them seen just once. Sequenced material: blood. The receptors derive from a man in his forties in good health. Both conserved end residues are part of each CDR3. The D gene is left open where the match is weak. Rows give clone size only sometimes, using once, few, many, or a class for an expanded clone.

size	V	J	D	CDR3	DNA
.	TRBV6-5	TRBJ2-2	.	CASTGVPINTGELFF	TGTGCCAGCACGGGGGTGCCAATAAACACCGGGGAGCTGTTTTTT
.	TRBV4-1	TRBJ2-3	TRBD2	CASSQIFRSGGATDTQYF	TGCGCCAGCAGCCAAATATTCCGAAGCGGGGGGGCCACAGATACGCAGTATTTT
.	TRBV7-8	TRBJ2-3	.	CASSWASGWEKGADTQYF	TGTGCCAGCAGCTGGGCCTCTGGATGGGAGAAAGGCGCAGATACGCAGTATTTT
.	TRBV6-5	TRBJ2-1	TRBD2	CASRKTSGLSEQFF	TGTGCCAGCAGGAAGACTAGCGGGCTCTCTGAGCAGTTCTTC
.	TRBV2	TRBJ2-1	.	CASSEDRDFSYNEQFF	TGTGCCAGCAGTGAAGACCGGGACTTCTCCTACAATGAGCAGTTCTTC
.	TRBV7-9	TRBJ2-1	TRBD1	CASSLAGQGPTNEQFF	TGTGCCAGCAGCTTAGCAGGACAGGGGCCCACCAATGAGCAGTTCTTC
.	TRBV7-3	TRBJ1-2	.	CASSLGPVYGYTF	TGTGCCAGCAGCTTGGGACCGGTCTATGGCTACACCTTC
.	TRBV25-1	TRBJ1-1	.	CASSDIRAGMNTEAFF	TGTGCCAGCAGTGACATCCGGGCTGGCATGAACACTGAAGCTTTCTTT
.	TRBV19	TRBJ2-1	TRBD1	CATSGTGAYNEQFF	TGTGCCACCTCCGGGACAGGGGCCTACAATGAGCAGTTCTTC
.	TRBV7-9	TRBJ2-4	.	CASSLSRGQIKNIQYF	TGTGCCAGCAGCTTATCCCGAGGACAGATTAAAAACATTCAGTACTTC
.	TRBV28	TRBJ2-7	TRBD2	CASSLRLAGGDQQYF	TGTGCCAGCAGTTTACGACTAGCGGGAGGGGATCAGCAGTACTTC
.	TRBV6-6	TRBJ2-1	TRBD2	CASSRLGGGARNEQFF	TGTGCCAGCAGTCGACTTGGCGGGGGGGCTAGAAATGAGCAGTTCTTC
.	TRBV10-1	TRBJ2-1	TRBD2	CASQRGASGAYNEQFF	TGCGCCAGCCAACGGGGGGCTAGCGGGGCCTACAATGAGCAGTTCTTC
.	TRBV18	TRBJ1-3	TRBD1	CASSRSGTGLSGNTIYF	TGTGCCAGCTCCCGGTCCGGGACAGGGCTTTCTGGAAACACCATATATTTT
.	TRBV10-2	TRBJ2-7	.	CASSESGRRGYEQYF	TGCGCCAGCAGTGAGAGTGGGCGACGGGGATACGAGCAGTACTTC
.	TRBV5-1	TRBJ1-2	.	CASSLQGAYGYTF	TGCGCCAGCAGCTTGCAGGGTGCCTATGGCTACACCTTC
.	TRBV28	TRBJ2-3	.	CASSLYGADTQYF	TGTGCCAGCAGTCTCTATGGCGCAGATACGCAGTATTTT
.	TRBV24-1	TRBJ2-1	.	CATSDLDSPLGNEQFF	TGTGCCACCAGTGATTTAGATTCCCCCCTGGGCAATGAGCAGTTCTTC
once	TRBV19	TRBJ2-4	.	CASSSIGGENIQYF	TGTGCCAGTAGTTCGATTGGGGGAGAAAACATTCAGTACTTC
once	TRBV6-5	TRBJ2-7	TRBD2	CASSSTGTSGYEQYF	TGTGCCAGCAGTTCGACCGGGACTAGCGGGTACGAGCAGTACTTC
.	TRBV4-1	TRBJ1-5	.	CASSQDGFGGGNQPQHF	TGCGCCAGCAGCCAAGACGGATTCGGGGGAGGCAATCAGCCCCAGCATTTT
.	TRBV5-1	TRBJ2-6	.	CASSRRQEGANVLTF	TGCGCCAGCAGTCGTAGACAGGAGGGGGCCAACGTCCTGACTTTC
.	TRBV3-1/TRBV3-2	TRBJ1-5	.	CASSQDIWRQPQHF	TGTGCCAGCAGCCAAGATATTTGGAGGCAGCCCCAGCATTTT
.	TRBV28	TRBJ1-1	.	CASADGGRAFF	TGTGCCAGCGCGGACGGCGGGCGAGCTTTCTTT
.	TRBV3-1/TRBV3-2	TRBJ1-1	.	CASSQIGPHMNTEAFF	TGTGCCAGCAGCCAAATTGGACCACACATGAACACTGAAGCTTTCTTT
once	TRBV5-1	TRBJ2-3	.	CASSPGTDGDTQYF	TGCGCCAGCAGCCCCGGGACTGACGGGGATACGCAGTATTTT
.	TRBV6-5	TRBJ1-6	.	CASSYRVKGNSPLHF	TGTGCCAGCAGTTACAGGGTTAAAGGGAATTCACCCCTCCACTTT
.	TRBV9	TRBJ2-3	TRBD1	CASSARDRGDTQYF	TGTGCCAGCAGCGCCCGGGACAGGGGTGATACGCAGTATTTT
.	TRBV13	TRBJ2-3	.	CASSEGPTDTQYF	TGTGCCAGCTCGGAGGGCCCGACAGATACGCAGTATTTT
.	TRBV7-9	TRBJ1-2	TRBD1	CASSLGDRGAFGGYTF	TGTGCCAGCAGCTTAGGGGACAGGGGTGCCTTTGGGGGCTACACCTTC
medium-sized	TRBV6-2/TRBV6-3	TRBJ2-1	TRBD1	CASSYSTGGNEQFF	TGTGCCAGCAGTTACTCGACAGGGGGCAATGAGCAGTTCTTC
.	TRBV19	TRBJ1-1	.	CASSIEGGREAFF	TGTGCCAGTAGTATAGAAGGAGGCAGGGAAGCTTTCTTT
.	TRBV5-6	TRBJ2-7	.	CASSWRQRLTSHYEQYF	TGTGCCAGCAGCTGGAGACAGCGTTTGACCTCCCACTACGAGCAGTACTTC
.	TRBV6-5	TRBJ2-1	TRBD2	CASTPAGGNNEQFF	TGTGCCAGCACACCGGCGGGGGGCAACAATGAGCAGTTCTTC
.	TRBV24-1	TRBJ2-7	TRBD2	CATSGLARGGSFYEQYF	TGTGCCACCAGTGGCCTAGCTCGGGGCGGGAGTTTCTACGAGCAGTACTTC
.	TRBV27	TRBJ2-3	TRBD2	CASSPKGGSTDTQYF	TGTGCCAGCAGTCCCAAGGGAGGGAGCACAGATACGCAGTATTTT
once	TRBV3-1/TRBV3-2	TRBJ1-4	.	CASSQGQASGKLFF	TGTGCCAGCAGCCAAGGTCAGGCTTCGGGAAAACTGTTTTTT
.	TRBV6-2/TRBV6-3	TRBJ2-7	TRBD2	CASSSYPGLEVGEQYF	TGTGCCAGCAGTTCCTACCCGGGACTAGAAGTGGGGGAGCAGTACTTC
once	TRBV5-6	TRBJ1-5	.	CASSWGAAGDQPQHF	TGTGCCAGCAGCTGGGGGGCGGCAGGAGATCAGCCCCAGCATTTT